Below, 28 T cell receptor beta chains from the same sample are listed, as sequenced in a study of OX40 agonist ivuxolimab in advanced cancers. Here immunoSEQ multiplex PCR was the method, and the copy in TCRdb shows in-frame clones only, minus some. The data contain some 25,000 clones, about 76% of them singletons. The sequencing here drew on CD4+ or CD8+ T cells sorted from blood, taken in a trial of the OX40 agonist ivuxolimab. These TCRs come from an adult with an advanced solid tumor such as melanoma, head and neck, liver or kidney cancer.

This clone was detected once. J is TRBJ2-3 and V is TRBV4-1, with TRBD2 matching over 8 bases. CDR1 is MGHRA and CDR2 is YSYEKL in the germline V gene. This CDR3 is 20 amino acids long. The ends lost 0 bases at V and 0 bases at J; junction bases unmatched: 14. The CDR3 here is CASSQDIYPDLAGSTDTQYF. The DNA of the CDR3 is TGCGCCAGCAGCCAAGATATTTACCCTGACTTAGCGGGAAGCACAGATACGCAGTATTTT.

This chain joins TRBV7-9 and TRBJ2-1; D is uncertain. The CDR3 sequence is 11 residues long. The V end lost 2 bases, the J end lost 5 bases, and 1 base lay between the germline ends. CDR1 is SEHNR, CDR2 FQNEAQ, per germline (reference sequence). The CDR3 sequence is CASSLNNEQFF. CDR3 in DNA: TGTGCCAGCAGCTTAAACAATGAGCAGTTCTTC. Full variable domain (missing parts from reference TRBV7-9 and TRBJ2-1): DTGVSQNPRHKITKRGQNVTFRCDPISEHNRLYWYRQTLGQGPEFLTYFQNEAQLEKSRLLSDRFSAERPKGSFSTLEIQRTEQGDSAMYLCASSLNNEQFFGPGTRLTVL.

V is TRBV13 and J is TRBJ2-7; D gene ambiguous. Germline V gene sequence: CDR1 PRHDT, CDR2 FYEKMQ (reference sequence). The CDR3 totals 14 residues. Trimming cost V 0 bases and J 0 bases, with 6 bases left between them. CDR3 residues: CASSLGLSSYEQYF. DNA of the CDR3: TGTGCCAGCAGCTTAGGCCTGAGCTCCTACGAGCAGTACTTC.

This clone was observed a handful of times. The chain is built from TRBV5-5 and TRBJ1-2, with TRBD1 matching 9 bases. Looked up from germline, CDR1 is SGHKS and CDR2 is YYEKEE (reference sequence). V gave up 4 bases and J gave up 1 base; unmatched junction bases: 8. CDR3 length: 16 residues. CDR3 bases: TGTGCCAGCAGCACTGAGGGACAGGGACATAACTATGGCTACACCTTC. It codes for CASSTEGQGHNYGYTF.

V is TRBV14 and J is TRBJ2-7; D not certain. V lost 0 bases and J 2 bases, leaving 11 bases between the germline ends. Germline loops: CDR1 SGHDN, CDR2 FVKESK. CDR3 length equals 15 residues. CDR3 amino acids: CASSQDGRGAYEQYF. CDR3 in DNA: TGTGCCAGCAGCCAAGATGGGCGCGGAGCCTACGAGCAGTACTTC.

This chain links TRBV5-6 with TRBJ1-5; no definite D call. Trimming took off 0 bases at V and 2 bases at J, with 6 bases between the two ends. The germline V gene has CDR1 SGHDT and CDR2 YYEEEE. The length of the CDR3 is 14 residues. CDR3 amino acids: CASSLEGGNQPQHF. The CDR3 nucleotides are TGTGCCAGCAGCTTGGAGGGCGGCAATCAGCCCCAGCATTTT.

V usage is TRBV4-3 and J usage is TRBJ2-7; D is perhaps TRBD2 (6 bases). Trimming left V 0 bases short and J 5 bases short, with 17 bases between. Germline CDR1 is LGHNA and CDR2 is YSLEER. CDR3 size: 16 residues. The CDR3 nucleotides are TGCGCCAGCAGCCAAGAAAGAGGCGGGGTGGTGAACGAGCAGTACTTC. It translates to CASSQERGGVVNEQYF.

The rearrangement links TRBV19 to TRBJ1-5; D is undetermined. Trimming pared 6 bases from V and 4 bases from J, leaving 19 bases between. The CDR3 spans 16 residues. CDR1 and CDR2 (germline): LNHDA, SQIVND (reference sequence). CDR3 residues: CASRARAALGNQPQHF. The CDR3 nucleotides read TGTGCCAGTAGGGCGAGGGCAGCCCTGGGGAATCAGCCCCAGCATTTT. Supplemented by reference TRBV19 and TRBJ1-5, the full variable domain reads DGGITQSPKYLFRKEGQNVTLSCEQNLNHDAMYWYRQDPGQGLRLIYYSQIVNDFQKGDIAEGYSVSREKKESFPLTVTSAQKNPTAFYLCASRARAALGNQPQHFGDGTRLSIL.

This chain uses TRBV7-2 with TRBJ1-2; D unresolved. From germline, CDR1 is SGHTA and CDR2 FQGNSA. The CDR3 covers 13 residues. The V gene lost 2 bases and the J gene lost 3 bases, with 7 bases spanning the gap. DNA for the CDR3: TGTGCCAGCAGCTTATCCTTTCACTATGGCTACACCTTC. The encoded protein is CASSLSFHYGYTF.

The CDR3 loop reads CAASQGKGYTF. For the CDR3, the DNA is TGTGCCGCATCGCAGGGAAAGGGCTACACCTTC. The chain recombines TRBV6-5 with TRBJ1-2, with a tentative D call TRBD1 (5 bases). Germline CDR1 and CDR2: MNHEY and SVGAGI. The CDR3 has 11 amino acids. The ends were cut back, 11 bases at V and 8 bases at J, with 15 bases in the middle.

CDR3 sequence: CASSTDPLTDTQYF. The CDR3 nucleotides are TGTGCCAGCAGCACAGACCCCCTGACAGATACGCAGTATTTT. V gene TRBV7-9 combines with J gene TRBJ2-3; no firm D call. The CDR3 extends over 14 amino acids. V lost 5 bases, J lost 3 bases, and 12 bases lay in between. The germline gives CDR1 SEHNR, CDR2 FQNEAQ (reference sequence).

This rearrangement joins TRBV7-3 to TRBJ2-2; D not resolved. The V end was cut by 3 bases, the J end by 4 bases, with 3 bases between. The CDR3 has 12 residues. From germline, CDR1 is SGHTA and CDR2 FQGTGA. DNA of the CDR3: TGTGCCAGCAGCTTCCCCACCGGGGAGCTGTTTTTT. It encodes CASSFPTGELFF.

The CDR3 coding sequence is TGTGCCAGCAGCTTGGGCCCCAGCTCCTACAATGAGCAGTTCTTC. Its translation is CASSLGPSSYNEQFF. This chain connects TRBV7-3 to TRBJ2-1; no clear D gene. CDR3 length: 15 residues. Germline CDR1 is SGHTA and CDR2 is FQGTGA. V was cut by 3 bases and J by 0 bases, with 9 bases left in between.

V is TRBV13 and J is TRBJ2-5, with TRBD2 identical over 10 bases. Germline V gene lookup returns CDR1 PRHDT and CDR2 FYEKMQ (reference sequence). Germline trimming cut 5 bases from V and 7 bases from J; bases unmatched to any gene: 13. The CDR3 contains 16 residues. The CDR3 sequence: CASSESGGGYRGTQYF. CDR3 DNA sequence: TGTGCCAGCAGCGAAAGCGGGGGGGGCTATCGAGGGACCCAGTACTTC.

J is TRBJ1-2 and V is TRBV6-5; D is unresolved. CDR3 length equals 13 residues. The V and J ends lost 0 bases and 4 bases respectively, with 6 bases between them. Germline loops: CDR1 MNHEY, CDR2 SVGAGI. The CDR3 protein is CASSYSSVYGYTF. CDR3 nucleotide sequence: TGTGCCAGCAGTTACTCGTCGGTCTATGGCTACACCTTC.

The chain joins TRBV4-3 to TRBJ2-2, with D maybe TRBD2 (6 bases). Trimming removed 0 bases at V and 4 bases at J, with 15 bases between. The CDR3 contains 17 residues. CDR1 is LGHNA and CDR2 is YSLEER in the germline V gene. The CDR3 sequence is CASSQEEGTFGTGELFF. The CDR3 nucleotides read TGCGCCAGCAGCCAAGAGGAAGGGACTTTTGGCACCGGGGAGCTGTTTTTT.

The chain employs TRBV11-1 and TRBJ1-1, with a tentative D call TRBD1 (5 bases). The germline V gene has CDR1 SGHAT and CDR2 FQDESV (reference sequence). The CDR3 runs 13 residues. V gave up 3 bases and J gave up 5 bases, with 10 bases separating them. This CDR3 is CASSLGPITEAFF. The CDR3 DNA reads as TGTGCCAGCAGCTTGGGACCGATTACTGAAGCTTTCTTT.

The chain couples TRBV7-6 to TRBJ1-1; TRBD1 matches 7 bases. The CDR3 totals 14 residues. CDR1 is SGHVS and CDR2 is FNYEAQ in the germline V gene. The V and J ends lost 3 bases and 0 bases, in that order; junction bases with no gene match: 1. The CDR3 is CASSLGTVNTEAFF. In DNA form, the CDR3 reads TGTGCCAGCAGCTTGGGGACAGTGAACACTGAAGCTTTCTTT.

This clone was observed once. V usage is TRBV10-2 and J usage is TRBJ1-5; a possible D gene is TRBD1 (5 bases). The CDR3 length is 16 residues. Germline CDR1 is WSHSY and CDR2 is SAAADI. Trimming cost V 2 bases and J 1 base, with 12 bases left between them. DNA of the CDR3: TGCGCCAGCAGTGAGATTGGGGACCCAAGCAATCAGCCCCAGCATTTT. This translates into CASSEIGDPSNQPQHF.

This rearrangement joins TRBV5-4 to TRBJ2-5; 8 bases agree with TRBD2. The DNA end lines up better with TRBJ2-7; the J call may be wrong. Germline CDR1 and CDR2: SGHNT and YYREEE (reference sequence). The CDR3 covers 16 residues. The CDR3 region is CASSDYYSGGPNEQYF. CDR3 in DNA: TGTGCCAGCAGCGACTACTACAGCGGGGGACCTAACGAGCAGTACTTC.

The genes are TRBV5-8 and TRBJ2-7; D gene uncertain. Trimming took 4 bases from V and 9 from J, leaving 14 bases between them. Germline CDR1 reads SGHTS; CDR2 reads YDEGEE. CDR3 length equals 12 residues. The CDR3 spells CASSPRSSRQYF. CDR3 in DNA: TGTGCCAGCAGCCCCCGGTCGTCTAGGCAGTACTTC.

The chain uses TRBV7-9 and TRBJ2-1, with D unclear. The germline V gene encodes CDR1 SEHNR and CDR2 FQNEAQ (reference sequence). V lost 5 bases, J lost 6 bases, and 14 bases lay in between. The CDR3 totals 14 residues. CDR3 nucleotides: TGTGCCAGCAGCCCCACGTCAAGCGCCAATGAGCAGTTCTTC. It codes for CASSPTSSANEQFF.

This clone appeared a few times. V is TRBV11-3 and J is TRBJ2-1; D possibly uses TRBD1 or TRBD2 (5 bases each). The germline CDR1 and CDR2 sequences are SGHNT and YENEEA. V lost 4 bases, J lost 9 bases, and 10 bases lay in between. This CDR3 region has 12 residues. The CDR3 here is CASSYGDGEQFF. The CDR3 DNA sequence: TGTGCCAGCAGCTATGGGGACGGTGAGCAGTTCTTC.

The rearrangement links TRBV7-3 to TRBJ2-3, with a possible D match to TRBD1 (5 bases). The V gene lost 3 bases and the J gene lost 1 base, with 8 bases spanning the gap. The germline CDR1 and CDR2 sequences are SGHTA and FQGTGA. This CDR3 contains 14 residues. The CDR3 protein is CASSLWGGTDTQYF. The CDR3 coding sequence is TGTGCCAGCAGCTTGTGGGGCGGCACAGATACGCAGTATTTT.

The chain employs TRBV6-6 and TRBJ1-6; 7 bases match TRBD1. In germline, CDR1 is MNHNY, CDR2 SVGAGI (reference sequence). The trim removed 6 bases at V and 7 bases at J, leaving 6 bases unmatched. CDR3 length: 14 residues. The CDR3 is CASRMTGRNSPLHF. As DNA, the CDR3 is TGTGCCAGCAGGATGACAGGGAGGAATTCACCCCTCCACTTT.

The gene calls are TRBV30 and TRBJ1-5; 8 bases agree with TRBD1. The CDR3 is made up of 14 amino acids. Germline CDR1 and CDR2: GTSNPN and SVGIG (reference sequence). V gave up 2 bases and J gave up 5 bases; unmatched junction bases: 5. The CDR3 nucleotides read TGTGCCTGGAGTCTACAGGGGGTTCATCAGCCCCAGCATTTT. It codes for CAWSLQGVHQPQHF.

The rearrangement joins TRBV9 to TRBJ2-1; tentative D call: TRBD2 (7 bases). The germline gives CDR1 SGDLS, CDR2 YYNGEE. CDR3 length equals 15 residues. V was pared by 5 bases and J by 3 bases, with 15 bases between. CDR3 coding DNA: TGTGCCAGCAGTAAGGGGGGGAGCTTCTACAATGAGCAGTTCTTC. Residues: CASSKGGSFYNEQFF.

The V gene is TRBV4-2, the J gene TRBJ2-7; possible D gene TRBD1, 6 bases. The CDR3 runs 16 residues. The germline V and J ends were trimmed by 3 bases and 7 bases, with 22 bases remaining between them. Looked up from germline, CDR1 is LGHNA and CDR2 is YNFKEQ. The CDR3 region is CASSQATGGGGYEQYF. The DNA of the CDR3 is TGTGCCAGCAGCCAGGCCACTGGTGGGGGCGGGTATGAGCAGTACTTC.